The 21 T cell receptor beta chains below were found in one sample sequenced in a study of regulatory T cells in long-lasting Graves disease. Indicated time point: newly diagnosed GD, antithyroid drugs for less than 3 months. Construction of the TCR library relied on RNA isolated from PBMCs. Library construction for TCR beta used iRepertoire HTBI primers and Arm-PCR of CDR3 regions. TCRdb passed the multiplex PCR reads through MiXCR, listing each CDR3 protein once. The profile covers 600,000 to 650,000 distinct CDR3 sequences, with approximately 15% appearing a single time and 15% to 20% taken by the ten largest. The sample was also linked to a second study, of T cells in Graves' hyperthyroidism and ophthalmopathy.

The sample was peripheral blood mononuclear cells (PBMCs), taken at new diagnosis, from a patient treated with antithyroid drugs. The receptors derive from a woman aged 25 to 39 with Graves disease.

In regard to this clonotype: A single base separates this from a much larger clone, so it may be a read error. The final CDR3 position lacks the conserved phenylalanine or tryptophan, pointing to a likely read error. The chain employs TRBV7-2 and TRBJ1-4; no reliable D call. The CDR3 spans 14 residues. Germline V gene data show CDR1 as SGHTA and CDR2 as FQGNSA. V was trimmed by 4 bases and J by 0 bases, leaving 6 bases between them. Written as DNA, the CDR3 is TGTGCCAGCAGCTCACCGACAACTAATGAAAAACTGTTTTCT. This translates into CASSSPTTNEKLFS.

V is TRBV5-1 and J is TRBJ2-3; D is uncertain. Germline loops: CDR1 SGHRS, CDR2 YFSETQ. Trimming took 4 bases from V and 1 from J, leaving 19 bases between them. The CDR3 totals 17 residues. CDR3 region: CASSPSNGPRGTDTQYF. CDR3 sequence (DNA): TGCGCCAGCAGCCCCTCGAATGGGCCCCGAGGCACAGATACGCAGTATTTT.

This clonotype was observed once. This chain joins TRBV3-1 and TRBJ2-7; possibly TRBD1 or TRBD2 for D (5 bases each). CDR1 and CDR2 from the germline V gene are LGHDT and YNNKEL (reference sequence). CDR3 length: 14 amino acids. The V end lost 4 bases, the J end lost 2 bases, and 12 bases lay between the germline ends. DNA of the CDR3: TGTGCCAGCAGCCGAGATGGGGGTACCTACGAGCAGTACTTC. This gives the protein CASSRDGGTYEQYF.

Here the CDR3 reads CASSRTGTSGYEQYF. CDR3 nucleotide sequence: TGTGCCAGCAGCAGAACCGGGACTAGCGGCTACGAGCAGTACTTC. This chain joins TRBV3-1 and TRBJ2-7; 11 bases align to TRBD2. V shed 5 bases and J 3 bases; nucleotides not matched to a gene: 6. CDR1 and CDR2 (germline): LGHDT, YNNKEL (reference sequence). The CDR3 has 15 amino acids.

This clonotype was seen many times. This rearrangement joins TRBV12-3 or TRBV12-4 to TRBJ2-5; D tentatively reads TRBD1 or TRBD2 (5 bases each). V dropped 7 bases and J dropped 5 bases, with 17 bases sitting between them. This CDR3 is 14 amino acids long. CDR3 DNA sequence: TGTGCCAGCAATTCCTACGGGGCAGTGGAGACCCAGTACTTC. This encodes CASNSYGAVETQYF.

The chain combines TRBV7-9 with TRBJ2-3, with 7 bases that match TRBD2. The germline V gene has CDR1 SEHNR and CDR2 FQNEAQ (reference sequence). The CDR3 runs 15 residues. The trim removed 1 base at V and 2 bases at J, leaving 3 bases unmatched. DNA of the CDR3: TGTGCCAGCAGCTTAGAGCGGGGATACACAGATACGCAGTATTTT. Residues: CASSLERGYTDTQYF.

To note about this clonotype: Sequence at one end of the junction differs from germline and may be a read error. The chain has TRBV7-8 and TRBJ2-5, with D perhaps given as TRBD1 or TRBD2 (5 bases each). Germline V lookup: CDR1 SGHVS, CDR2 FQNEAQ. The CDR3 has 14 amino acids. The CDR3 region has the DNA TGCGCCAGCAGCCAAGAAGGGACCACAGAGACCCAGTACTTC. Translation gives CASSQEGTTETQYF. Looking up the rest from reference TRBV7-8 and TRBJ2-5 gives the full variable domain: GAGVSQSPRYKVAKRGQDVALRCDPISGHVSLFWYQQALGQGPEFLTYFQNEAQLDKSGLPSDRFFAERPEGSVSTLKIQRTQQEDSAVYLCASSQEGTTETQYFGPGTRLLVL.

The chain couples TRBV7-2 to TRBJ1-6, with D unclear. Germline-derived CDR1 and CDR2 are SGHTA and FQGNSA. The CDR3 runs to 15 residues. V was clipped by 1 base and J by 6 bases, with 10 bases between them. CDR3 residues: CASSLGRMINSPLHF. CDR3 coding DNA: TGTGCCAGCAGCTTAGGGCGGATGATTAATTCACCCCTCCACTTT.

A few counts support this clonotype. This may be a read error: a much more frequent sequence differs by one nucleotide. The chain combines TRBV7-9 with TRBJ2-3; D call uncertain. V shed 2 bases and J shed 6 bases, with 9 bases lying between them. The CDR3 is made up of 13 amino acids. Germline CDR1 and CDR2: SEHNR and FQNEAQ (reference sequence). CDR3 DNA: TGTGCCAGCAGCTTAACGAGTTCTGATACGCAGTATTTT. Protein sequence: CASSLTSSDTQYF.

This clonotype was counted a few times. V usage is TRBV20-1 and J usage is TRBJ1-4; D not certain. Germline V lookup: CDR1 DFQATT, CDR2 SNEGSKA (reference sequence). The CDR3 totals 11 residues. The V end lost 7 bases, the J end lost 4 bases, and 7 bases lay between the germline ends. DNA for the CDR3: TGCAGTGGACGGCTTAATGAAAAACTGTTTTTT. This gives the protein CSGRLNEKLFF.

This clonotype has only a few counts. CDR3 coding DNA: TGTGCCAGTAGTAACTCCGGGGAGCCCTGCAATGAGCAGTTCTTC. Translated: CASSNSGEPCNEQFF. The V and J genes are TRBV19 and TRBJ2-1; D is perhaps TRBD2 (5 bases). The length of the CDR3 is 15 residues. V lost 4 bases and J 6 bases, leaving 16 bases between the germline ends. Germline CDR1 reads LNHDA; CDR2 reads SQIVND (reference sequence).

At least ten counts were recorded for this clonotype. V is TRBV6-2 or TRBV6-3 and J is TRBJ2-7; 9 bases map to TRBD2. This CDR3 region has 15 residues. V shed 8 bases, J shed 4 bases, and the junction held 12 bases outside the gene matches. Germline V gene data show CDR1 as MNHEY and CDR2 as SVGEGT. The CDR3 DNA sequence: TGTGCCAGCTGTGCCCAGCTAGCGGGGTCATACGAGCAGTACTTC. Its protein is CASCAQLAGSYEQYF.

The chain uses TRBV5-4 and TRBJ2-1; 9 positions match TRBD2. Germline CDR1 reads SGHNT; CDR2 reads YYREEE (reference sequence). The V gene end was trimmed by 3 bases and the J gene end by 4 bases; junction bases not matched to a gene: 8. The CDR3 runs to 16 residues. The chain's CDR3 is CASSWGPSGDYNEQFF. The CDR3 bases are TGTGCCAGCAGCTGGGGGCCTAGCGGGGATTACAATGAGCAGTTCTTC.

This clonotype was seen many times. This sequence joins TRBV5-1 and TRBJ2-2; possible D gene TRBD1, 5 bases. This CDR3 contains 15 residues. The V gene lost 5 bases and the J gene lost 10 bases, with 21 bases spanning the gap. Germline loops: CDR1 SGHRS, CDR2 YFSETQ. The CDR3 spells CASRSQGSVGEELFF. The CDR3 DNA reads as TGCGCCAGCAGATCTCAGGGTAGTGTCGGAGAGGAGCTGTTTTTT.

The chain joins TRBV3-1 to TRBJ1-2, with 9 bases that match TRBD1. Germline V gene sequence: CDR1 LGHDT, CDR2 YNNKEL (reference sequence). The V and J ends lost 1 base and 8 bases, in that order; junction bases with no gene match: 8. This CDR3 has 15 amino acids. CDR3 in amino acids: CASSQVGTGLEGYTF. In DNA, the CDR3 is TGTGCCAGCAGCCAAGTCGGGACAGGGTTAGAAGGCTACACCTTC.

There are many counts of this clonotype. The gene calls are TRBV12-3 or TRBV12-4 and TRBJ2-1, with a possible D match to TRBD1 (6 bases). The CDR3 totals 15 residues. Trimming stripped 6 bases from V and 7 bases from J, with 19 bases between. DNA for the CDR3: TGTGCCAGCAGGGGGAAGGGGCCCACAGGGAATGAGCAGTTCTTC. As protein: CASRGKGPTGNEQFF.

Ten or more counts support this clonotype. The chain couples TRBV6-1 to TRBJ2-7; TRBD1 agrees at 9 bases. J lost 3 bases, V lost 5 bases, and 8 bases had no gene match. The CDR3 spans 15 residues. Germline loops: CDR1 MNHNS, CDR2 SASEGT. CDR3 protein: CASSPNRGLGYEQYF. DNA of the CDR3: TGTGCCAGCAGTCCAAACAGGGGGCTAGGCTACGAGCAGTACTTC.

This clonotype appeared a few times. The chain recombines TRBV12-3 or TRBV12-4 with TRBJ1-3, with 8 bases fitting TRBD1. The CDR3 length is 18 residues. The V gene end was trimmed by 6 bases and the J gene end by 0 bases; junction bases not matched to a gene: 13. Here the CDR3 DNA reads TGTGCCAGCAGCCCCGACCGGACAGGGAGAATCTCTGGAAACACCATATATTTT. This sequence encodes CASSPDRTGRISGNTIYF.

The sample holds many counts of this clonotype. The gene calls are TRBV2 and TRBJ2-2; D is unresolved. V lost 0 bases, J lost 5 bases, and 16 bases lay in between. The germline gives CDR1 SNHLY, CDR2 FYNNEI. The CDR3 spans 17 residues. In nucleotides, the CDR3 is TGTGCCAGCAGTGAAGCGGTACGCGCAGCTCGAACCGGGGAGCTGTTTTTT. This translates into CASSEAVRAARTGELFF.

This clonotype has a count of ten or more. The chain is built from TRBV20-1 and TRBJ2-5; D perhaps matches TRBD2 (6 bases). Trimming took 3 bases from V and 2 from J, leaving 13 bases between them. From germline, CDR1 is DFQATT and CDR2 SNEGSKA (reference sequence). The CDR3 has 14 residues. CDR3 residues: CSASVPGLQETQYF. The DNA for the CDR3 is TGCAGTGCTAGTGTACCGGGACTTCAAGAGACCCAGTACTTC.

The chain couples TRBV29-1 to TRBJ1-1, with TRBD1 as a possible D gene (5 bases). The CDR3 has 13 amino acids. CDR1 and CDR2 (germline): SQVTM, ANQGSEA. The germline V and J ends were trimmed by 5 bases and 7 bases, with 17 bases remaining between them. The CDR3 nucleotides read TGCAGCGTTCCCAATACCTACAGGCTTGAAGCTTTCTTT. It specifies CSVPNTYRLEAFF.